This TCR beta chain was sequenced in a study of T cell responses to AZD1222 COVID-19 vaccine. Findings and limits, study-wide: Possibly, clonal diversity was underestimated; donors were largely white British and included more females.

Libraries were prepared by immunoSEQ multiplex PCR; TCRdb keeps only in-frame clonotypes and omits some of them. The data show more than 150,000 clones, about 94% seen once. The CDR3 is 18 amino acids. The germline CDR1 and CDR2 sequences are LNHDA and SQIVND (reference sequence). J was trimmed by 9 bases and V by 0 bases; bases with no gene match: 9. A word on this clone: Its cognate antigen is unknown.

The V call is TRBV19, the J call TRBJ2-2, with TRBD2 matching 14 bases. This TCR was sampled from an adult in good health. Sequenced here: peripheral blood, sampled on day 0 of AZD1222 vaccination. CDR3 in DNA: TGTGCCAGTAGTATAGATAAAGCCGGGACTAGCGGGAGTAGGGAGCTGTTTTTT. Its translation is CASSIDKAGTSGSRELFF.